Below, 6 T cell receptor beta chains from the same sample are listed, as sequenced in a study of a mutant IDH1 vaccine in newly diagnosed glioma. The data were produced by immunoSEQ multiplex PCR, yet TCRdb's version contains in-frame clones alone and is incomplete. The sample includes about 67,000 clones, approximately 82% of them seen just once. This sample's time point: baseline, week 1 (first vaccination visit). As for treatment: pre-vaccination baseline after standard-of-care therapy. The starting material was peripheral blood mononuclear cells (PBMCs), obtained from a glioma patient treated with radiotherapy, temozolomide or both. The receptors were gathered from a woman between 18 and 30 years old with glioma. Some clones in this sample may be carry-over from other donors' samples.

The chain recombines TRBV7-2 with TRBJ1-5; D call uncertain. Germline V lookup: CDR1 SGHTA, CDR2 FQGNSA. Trimming removed 1 base from V and 3 bases from J, with 10 bases in between. The CDR3 length is 15 residues. The CDR3, as DNA: TGTGCCAGCAGCTTAGATGGACGAAACAATCAGCCCCAGCATTTT. This gives the protein CASSLDGRNNQPQHF.

The CDR3 sequence is CASSPMTSSYEQYF. The CDR3 DNA reads TGCGCCAGCAGCCCTATGACTAGCTCCTACGAGCAGTACTTC. The V gene is TRBV5-1, the J gene TRBJ2-7, with D tentatively TRBD2 (6 bases). The germline CDR1 and CDR2 sequences are SGHRS and YFSETQ. V lost 4 bases and J lost 0, with 11 bases in between. The CDR3 extends over 14 amino acids. The variable domain in full, with the rest retrieved from reference TRBV5-1 and TRBJ2-7, is KAGVTQTPRYLIKTRGQQVTLSCSPISGHRSVSWYQQTPGQGLQFLFEYFSETQRNKGNFPGRFSGRQFSNSRSEMNVSTLELGDSALYLCASSPMTSSYEQYFGPGTRLTVT.

V is TRBV27 and J is TRBJ2-7; D tentatively fits TRBD1 or TRBD2 (5 bases each). This CDR3 has 13 residues. Per germline, CDR1 MNHEY and CDR2 SMNVEV (reference sequence). V was clipped by 5 bases and J by 6 bases, with 14 bases between them. The CDR3 bases are TGTGCCAGCAGTCCAGGGACCTACGGCGAGCAGTACTTC. Protein: CASSPGTYGEQYF.

V usage is TRBV29-1 and J usage is TRBJ2-1, with D possibly being TRBD2 (6 bases). The CDR3 length is 12 residues. The ends were cut back, 6 bases at V and 6 bases at J, with 12 bases in the middle. The germline gives CDR1 SQVTM, CDR2 ANQGSEA. The CDR3: CSVPPGGNEQFF. CDR3 nucleotide sequence: TGCAGCGTCCCCCCCGGGGGCAATGAGCAGTTCTTC.

The chain employs TRBV10-1 and TRBJ1-5; 8 bases agree with TRBD1. With V trimmed by 4 bases and J by 2 bases, 10 bases remained unmatched. CDR3 length equals 17 residues. CDR1 is WNHNN and CDR2 is SYGVQD in the germline V gene (reference sequence). CDR3 DNA sequence: TGCGCCAGCAGTGCGCTGACAGGGGAGCGGGGCAATCAGCCCCAGCATTTT. Amino acid sequence: CASSALTGERGNQPQHF.

The rearrangement links TRBV27 to TRBJ1-1, with D maybe TRBD1 (6 bases). Trimming pared 6 bases from V and 5 bases from J, leaving 13 bases between. CDR3 length equals 13 residues. Germline V gene data show CDR1 as MNHEY and CDR2 as SMNVEV (reference sequence). In DNA, the CDR3 is TGTGCCAGCAGCTATTCAGGGGAAACTGAAGCTTTCTTT. Protein: CASSYSGETEAFF.